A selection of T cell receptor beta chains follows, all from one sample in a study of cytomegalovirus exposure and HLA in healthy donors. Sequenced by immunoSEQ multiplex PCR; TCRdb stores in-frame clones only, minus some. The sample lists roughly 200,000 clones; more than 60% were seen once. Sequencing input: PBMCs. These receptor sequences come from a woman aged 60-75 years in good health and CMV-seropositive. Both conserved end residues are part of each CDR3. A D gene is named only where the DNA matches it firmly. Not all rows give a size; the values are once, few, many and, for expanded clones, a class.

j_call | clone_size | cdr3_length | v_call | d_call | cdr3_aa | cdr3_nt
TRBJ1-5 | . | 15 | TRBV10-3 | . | CATGLGTHSNQPQHF | TGTGCCACCGGACTCGGGACACACAGCAATCAGCCCCAGCATTTT
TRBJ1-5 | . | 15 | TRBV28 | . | CASSLGGGLHQPQHF | TGTGCCAGCAGTTTGGGGGGGGGACTTCACCAGCCCCAGCATTTT
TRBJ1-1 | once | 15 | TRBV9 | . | CASSVERTPNTEAFF | TGTGCCAGCAGCGTAGAAAGAACACCGAACACTGAAGCTTTCTTT
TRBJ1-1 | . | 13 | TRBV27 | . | CASSPQANTEAFF | TGTGCCAGCAGTCCCCAGGCGAACACTGAAGCTTTCTTT
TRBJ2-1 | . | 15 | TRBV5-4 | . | CASSSRELGYNEQFF | TGTGCCAGCAGCTCCCGGGAACTGGGCTACAATGAGCAGTTCTTC
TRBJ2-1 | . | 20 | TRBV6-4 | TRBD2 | CASREPTPTRREVPYNEQFF | TGTGCCAGCAGGGAGCCAACCCCGACCAGGCGGGAGGTCCCCTACAATGAGCAGTTCTTC
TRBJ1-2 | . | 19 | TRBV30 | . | CAWSVLDSEGSNINYGYTF | TGTGCCTGGAGTGTGCTGGACTCCGAAGGGTCGAATATTAACTATGGCTACACCTTC
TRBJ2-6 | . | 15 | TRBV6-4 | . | CASSGNSAGANVLTF | TGTGCCAGCAGTGGGAACAGTGCTGGGGCCAACGTCCTGACTTTC
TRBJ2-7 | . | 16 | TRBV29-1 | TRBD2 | CSVELLAGALENEQYF | TGCAGCGTCGAACTCTTAGCGGGAGCGCTGGAAAACGAGCAGTACTTC
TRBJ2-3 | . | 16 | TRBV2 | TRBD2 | CASRDKTSVSTDTQYF | TGTGCCAGCAGAGACAAGACTAGCGTGAGCACAGATACGCAGTATTTT
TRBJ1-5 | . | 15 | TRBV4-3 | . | CASSQALQGNQPQHF | TGCGCCAGCAGCCAAGCTCTTCAGGGCAATCAGCCCCAGCATTTT
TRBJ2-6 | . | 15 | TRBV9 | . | CASSAGTSGANGLTF | TGTGCCAGCAGCGCAGGGACATCTGGGGCCAACGGCCTGACTTTC
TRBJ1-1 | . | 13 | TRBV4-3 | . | CASSQEQDTEAFF | TGCGCCAGCAGCCAAGAACAGGACACTGAAGCTTTCTTT
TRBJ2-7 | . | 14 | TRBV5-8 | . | CASTRPLSPGEQYF | TGTGCCAGCACCCGCCCCCTTTCCCCCGGCGAGCAGTACTTC
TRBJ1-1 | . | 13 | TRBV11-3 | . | CASSRVWRTEAFF | TGTGCCAGCAGCCGAGTATGGCGGACTGAAGCTTTCTTT
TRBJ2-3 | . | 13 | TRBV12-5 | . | CASGFQGRDTQYF | TGTGCTAGTGGTTTTCAGGGGAGAGATACGCAGTATTTT
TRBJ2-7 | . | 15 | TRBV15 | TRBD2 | CATSREAGGAYEQYF | TGTGCCACCAGCAGAGAAGCGGGAGGGGCCTACGAGCAGTACTTC
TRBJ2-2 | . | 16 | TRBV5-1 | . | CASRRLATANTGELFF | TGCGCCAGCAGAAGACTGGCGACCGCGAACACCGGGGAGCTGTTTTTT
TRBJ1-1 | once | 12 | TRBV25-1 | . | CASSESAAVAFF | TGTGCCAGCAGTGAATCAGCAGCGGTAGCTTTCTTT
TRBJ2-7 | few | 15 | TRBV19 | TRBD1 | CASSISGQGSYEQYF | TGTGCCAGTAGTATTTCAGGACAGGGGAGCTACGAGCAGTACTTC
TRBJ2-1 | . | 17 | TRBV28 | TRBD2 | CASSLGTSGTSYNEQFF | TGTGCCAGCAGTTTGGGGACTAGCGGGACCTCCTACAATGAGCAGTTCTTC
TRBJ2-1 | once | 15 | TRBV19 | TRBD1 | CASSIGQGPYNEQFF | TGTGCCAGTAGTATCGGACAGGGTCCCTACAATGAGCAGTTCTTC
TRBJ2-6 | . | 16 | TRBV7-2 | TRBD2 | CASSLVGGVGANVLTF | TGTGCCAGCAGCTTAGTGGGAGGGGTGGGGGCCAACGTCCTGACTTTC
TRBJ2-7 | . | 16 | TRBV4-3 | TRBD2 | CASSQDPTSGASEQYF | TGCGCCAGCAGCCAAGATCCTACTAGCGGGGCAAGCGAGCAGTACTTC
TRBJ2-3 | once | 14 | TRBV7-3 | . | CASSSGRWSDTQYF | TGTGCCAGCAGCTCCGGGAGATGGTCAGATACGCAGTATTTT
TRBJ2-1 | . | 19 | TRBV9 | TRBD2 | CASSVSLAGRRGSYNEQFF | TGTGCCAGCAGCGTATCCCTAGCGGGGCGCCGGGGCTCCTACAATGAGCAGTTCTTC
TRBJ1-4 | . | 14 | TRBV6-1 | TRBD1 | CASKPKDRFEKLFF | TGTGCCAGCAAACCCAAGGACAGGTTCGAAAAACTGTTTTTT
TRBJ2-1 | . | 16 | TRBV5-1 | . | CASSLNGLGGYNEQFF | TGCGCCAGCAGCTTAAACGGTCTGGGGGGTTACAATGAGCAGTTCTTC
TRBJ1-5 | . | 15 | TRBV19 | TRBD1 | CASGTGGVLNQPQHF | TGTGCCAGTGGGACAGGGGGCGTTCTGAATCAGCCCCAGCATTTT